This TCR beta chain was retrieved from a study of T cell changes during pregnancy in multiple sclerosis. This CDR3 comprises 15 residues. Germline values: CDR1 SGHVS, CDR2 FNYEAQ. Trimming left V 5 bases short and J 3 bases short, with 17 bases between. The assay was immunoSEQ multiplex PCR, and TCRdb's table has in-frame clones only and misses some. Of fewer than 40,000 clones listed, roughly 87% are singletons. V usage is TRBV7-6 and J usage is TRBJ2-7, with a possible D match to TRBD2 (5 bases). The material was CD8+ T cells from peripheral blood mononuclear cells, obtained in the first trimester of pregnancy. The clonotype originates from a female donor with multiple sclerosis, enrolled in a pregnancy study. The DNA for the CDR3 is TGTGCCAGCAGCCCATGGGCAGGCGACTACTACGAGCAGTACTTC. Translated: CASSPWAGDYYEQYF.